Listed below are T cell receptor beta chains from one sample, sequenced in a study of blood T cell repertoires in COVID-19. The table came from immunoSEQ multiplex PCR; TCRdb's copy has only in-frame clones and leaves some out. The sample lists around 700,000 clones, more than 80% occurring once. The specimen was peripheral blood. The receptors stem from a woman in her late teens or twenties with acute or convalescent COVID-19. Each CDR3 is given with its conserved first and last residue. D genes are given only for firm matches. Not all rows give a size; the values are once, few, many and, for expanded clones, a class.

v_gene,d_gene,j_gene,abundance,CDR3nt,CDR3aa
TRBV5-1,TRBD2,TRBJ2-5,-,TGCGCCAGCAGCCCCCCGGTAGCGGGGGATGAGACCCAGTACTTC,CASSPPVAGDETQYF
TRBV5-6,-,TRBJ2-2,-,TGTGCCAGCAGCTTTAGGCAGGGGTGGACCGGGGAGCTGTTTTTT,CASSFRQGWTGELFF
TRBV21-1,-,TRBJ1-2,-,TGTGCCAGCAGCAAAGCTAAAGCGACAGGGTACGGCTACACCTTC,CASSKAKATGYGYTF
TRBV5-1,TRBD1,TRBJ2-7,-,TGCGCCAGCAGCCTGGCACGGGACAGGGTTTTCGAGCAGTACTTC,CASSLARDRVFEQYF
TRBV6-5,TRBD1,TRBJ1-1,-,TGTGCCAGCAGCCGGGGACAGGCCTTCCCCACTGAAGCTTTCTTT,CASSRGQAFPTEAFF
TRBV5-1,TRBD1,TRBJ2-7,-,TGCGCCAGCAGACCGGGACAGGGGGCGATCTACGAGCAGTACTTC,CASRPGQGAIYEQYF
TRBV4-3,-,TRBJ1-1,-,TGCGCCAGCAGCCGAGGAGGGGTGGGGACTGAAGCTTTCTTT,CASSRGGVGTEAFF
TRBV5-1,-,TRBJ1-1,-,TGCGCCAGCAGCTTGCCGGGTCGGAGCACTGAAGCTTTCTTT,CASSLPGRSTEAFF
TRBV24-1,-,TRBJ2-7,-,TGTGCCACCAGTGATTTCCCCGACAGGCTCATCTACGAGCAGTACTTC,CATSDFPDRLIYEQYF
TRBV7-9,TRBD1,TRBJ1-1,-,TGTGCCAGCAGCTTCGGGACAGGGAACACTGAAGCTTTCTTT,CASSFGTGNTEAFF
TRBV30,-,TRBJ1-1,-,TGTGCCTGGAGTGTATTTGGGCCCAACACTGAAGCTTTCTTT,CAWSVFGPNTEAFF
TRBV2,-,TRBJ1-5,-,TGTGCCAGCAGCAGCTTGGGCAGCAATCAGCCCCAGCATTTT,CASSSLGSNQPQHF
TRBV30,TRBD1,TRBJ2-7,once,TGTGCCTGGAGTACCGGACAGGGAATTTACGAGCAGTACTTC,CAWSTGQGIYEQYF
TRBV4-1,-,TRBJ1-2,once,TGCGCCAGCAGTCGAGATCCGTCCTATGGCTACACCTTC,CASSRDPSYGYTF
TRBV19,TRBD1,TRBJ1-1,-,TGTGCCAGTAGTCCGGGACAGGGGGTTATCACTGAAGCTTTCTTT,CASSPGQGVITEAFF
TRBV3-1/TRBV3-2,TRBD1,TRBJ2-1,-,TGTGCCAGCAGCAGAAGACAGGGCTACAATGAGCAGTTCTTC,CASSRRQGYNEQFF
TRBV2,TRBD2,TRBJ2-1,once,TGTGCCAGCAGTGAAGCGCTCCTAGCGGGCAACTACAATGAACAGTTCTTC,CASSEALLAGNYNEQFF
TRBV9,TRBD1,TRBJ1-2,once,TGTGCCAGCAGCCCCCATACCGGACAGGGGATCGGTAATGGCTACACCTTC,CASSPHTGQGIGNGYTF
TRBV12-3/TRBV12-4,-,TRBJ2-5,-,TGTGCCAGCAGTTCCTGGGGCAGCGAGACCCAGTACTTC,CASSSWGSETQYF
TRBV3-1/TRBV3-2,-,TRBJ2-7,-,TGTGCCAGCAGCCCACCCCGAGGCAGGGACTCCTACGAGCAGTACTTC,CASSPPRGRDSYEQYF
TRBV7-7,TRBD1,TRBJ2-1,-,TGTGCCAGCAGCTTATCTACAGGGGCCCTATACAATGAGCAGTTCTTC,CASSLSTGALYNEQFF
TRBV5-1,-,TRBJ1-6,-,TGCGCCAGCACCAGCTCCTATAATTCACCCCTCCACTTT,CASTSSYNSPLHF
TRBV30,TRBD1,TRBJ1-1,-,TGTGCCTGGAGTGACAGGGGCGAAGCTTTCTTT,CAWSDRGEAFF